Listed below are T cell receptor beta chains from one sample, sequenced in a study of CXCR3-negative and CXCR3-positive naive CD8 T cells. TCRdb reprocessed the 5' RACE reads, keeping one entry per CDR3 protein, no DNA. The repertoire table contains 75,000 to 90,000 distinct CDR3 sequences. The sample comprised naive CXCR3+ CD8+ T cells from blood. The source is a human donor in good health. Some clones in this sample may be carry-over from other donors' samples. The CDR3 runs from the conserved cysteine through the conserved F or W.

cdr3_aa: CASTLTQGYRGKNIQYF; v_call: TRBV5-5; j_call: TRBJ2-4
cdr3_aa: CASSSGGDEQYF; v_call: TRBV7-9; j_call: TRBJ2-7
cdr3_aa: CASSVVAGNEQFF; v_call: TRBV9; j_call: TRBJ2-1
cdr3_aa: CSAPRRSDNEQFF; v_call: TRBV20-1; j_call: TRBJ2-1
cdr3_aa: CASSQDGKANTGELFF; v_call: TRBV4-3; j_call: TRBJ2-2
cdr3_aa: CSARGPNYGYTF; v_call: TRBV20-1; j_call: TRBJ1-2
cdr3_aa: CSAVDTDRDRAFLETQYF; v_call: TRBV20-1; j_call: TRBJ2-5
cdr3_aa: CASSTRREVEQFF; v_call: TRBV2; j_call: TRBJ2-1
cdr3_aa: CASSSWTGVYEQYF; v_call: TRBV14; j_call: TRBJ2-7
cdr3_aa: CAISFGEQPQHF; v_call: TRBV13; j_call: TRBJ1-5